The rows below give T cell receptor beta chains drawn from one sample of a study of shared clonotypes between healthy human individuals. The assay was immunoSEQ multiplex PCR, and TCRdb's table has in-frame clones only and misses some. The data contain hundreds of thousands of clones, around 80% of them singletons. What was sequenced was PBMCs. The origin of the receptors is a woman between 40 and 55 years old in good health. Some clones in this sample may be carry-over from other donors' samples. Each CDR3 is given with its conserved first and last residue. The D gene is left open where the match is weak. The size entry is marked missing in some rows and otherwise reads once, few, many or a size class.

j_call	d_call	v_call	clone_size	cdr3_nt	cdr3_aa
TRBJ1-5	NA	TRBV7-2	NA	TGTGCCAGCAGCTCGTTTGATCAGCCCCAGCATTTT	CASSSFDQPQHF
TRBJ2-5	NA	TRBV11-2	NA	TGTGCCAGCAGCTTGAATGGGGAGACCCAGTACTTC	CASSLNGETQYF
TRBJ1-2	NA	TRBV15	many	TGTGCCACCAGCAGGCTGACAGACCGCGGCTACACCTTC	CATSRLTDRGYTF
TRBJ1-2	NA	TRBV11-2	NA	TGTGCCAGCAGCCTAAGGACAGCTAACTATGGCTACACCTTC	CASSLRTANYGYTF
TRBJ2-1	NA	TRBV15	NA	TGTGCCACCAGCCTATCATACAATGAGCAGTTCTTC	CATSLSYNEQFF
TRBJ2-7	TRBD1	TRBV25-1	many	TGTGCCAGCAGTCAACCAGGGGGCGTAAACTCCTACGAGCAGTACTTC	CASSQPGGVNSYEQYF
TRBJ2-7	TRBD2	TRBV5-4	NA	TGTGCCAGCAGCCGGGGCGGGAGTAATGACGAGCAGTACTTC	CASSRGGSNDEQYF
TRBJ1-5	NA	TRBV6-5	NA	TGTGCCAGCAGTACCTATAGCAATCAGCCCCAGCATTTT	CASSTYSNQPQHF
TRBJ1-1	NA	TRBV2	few	TGTGCCAGCAGTGAAGCGCTTTGGGGGATCACTGAAGCTTTCTTT	CASSEALWGITEAFF
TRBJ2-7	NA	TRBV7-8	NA	TGTGCCAGCAGCTTAAGGGGAGCCTACGAGCAGTACTTC	CASSLRGAYEQYF
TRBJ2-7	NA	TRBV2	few	TGTGCCAGCAGTGTTTCCTACGAGCAGTACTTC	CASSVSYEQYF
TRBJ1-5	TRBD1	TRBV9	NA	TGTGCCAGCAGCGTCCCGGACAGGGGAGGGGATCAGCCCCAGCATTTT	CASSVPDRGGDQPQHF
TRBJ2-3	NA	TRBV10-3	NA	TGTGCCATCAGAGTAGCGGACACAGATACGCAGTATTTT	CAIRVADTDTQYF
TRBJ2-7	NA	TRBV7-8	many	TGTGCCAGCAGCCCAAGGTCGAGGCAAGAGCTCTACGAGCAGTACTTC	CASSPRSRQELYEQYF
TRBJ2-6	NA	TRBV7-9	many	TGTGCCAGTGGGCATCCCGGGGCCAACGTCCTGACTTTC	CASGHPGANVLTF
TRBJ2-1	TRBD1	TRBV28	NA	TGTGCCAGCAGCTCCGGACAGGGAACGAACAATGAGCAGTTCTTC	CASSSGQGTNNEQFF
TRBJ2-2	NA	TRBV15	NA	TGTGCCACCAAAAACCGGGACTGGCGGCACGTGGGCACCGGGGAGCTGTTTTTT	CATKNRDWRHVGTGELFF
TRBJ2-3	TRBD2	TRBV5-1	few	TGCGCCAGCAGCTTGGAGGGGAGCGGGAGAGGGTACACAGATACGCAGTATTTT	CASSLEGSGRGYTDTQYF
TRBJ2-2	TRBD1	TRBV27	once	TGTGCCAGCAGTTTATTGGACAGGGGGGGCGGGGAGCTGTTTTTT	CASSLLDRGGGELFF
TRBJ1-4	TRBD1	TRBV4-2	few	TGTGCCAGCAGCCAAGGCCGGGACAGGGTAAATGAAAAACTGTTTTTT	CASSQGRDRVNEKLFF
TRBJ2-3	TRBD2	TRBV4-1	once	TGCGCCAGCAGCCAAGATAGCACTAGCGGGAGGGGAGATACGCAGTATTTT	CASSQDSTSGRGDTQYF
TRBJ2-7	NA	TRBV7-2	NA	TGTGCCAGCAGCTCAGCCTGGAGCTATCCTAAAGAGCAGTACTTC	CASSSAWSYPKEQYF
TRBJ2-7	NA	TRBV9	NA	TGTGCCAGCAGCGGCGTGTATAGGCCCCGGCCCTCCTACGAGCAGTACTTC	CASSGVYRPRPSYEQYF
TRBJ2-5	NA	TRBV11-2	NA	TGTGCCAGCAGCTTACGGGTGGGGGAAGAGACCCAGTACTTC	CASSLRVGEETQYF
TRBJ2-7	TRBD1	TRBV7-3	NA	TGTGCCAGCAGCCCGGGACAGGGAGAATACGAGCAGTACTTC	CASSPGQGEYEQYF
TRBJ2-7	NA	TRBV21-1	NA	TGTGCCAGCAGCAAAGCCCGGGACAGGCCCTACGAGCAGTACTTC	CASSKARDRPYEQYF
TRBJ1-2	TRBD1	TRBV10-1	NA	TGCGCCAGCAGCGAAACCGGGACAGGTGGCTACACCTTC	CASSETGTGGYTF
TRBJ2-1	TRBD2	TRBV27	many	TGTGCCAGCAGTCGCGAATCACACGGGGGGAATGAGCAGTTCTTC	CASSRESHGGNEQFF
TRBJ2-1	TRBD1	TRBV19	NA	TGTGCCAGTAGTAGGAGAACCGGGACAGGGAACTACAATGAGCAGTTCTTC	CASSRRTGTGNYNEQFF
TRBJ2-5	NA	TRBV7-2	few	TGTGCCAGCAGTGGGATCATAGAAGAGACCCAGTACTTC	CASSGIIEETQYF
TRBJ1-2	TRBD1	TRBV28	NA	TGTGCCAGCAGTTTAGGGGACAGGAGACACTATGGCTACACCTTC	CASSLGDRRHYGYTF
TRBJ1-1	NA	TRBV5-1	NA	TGCGCCAGCAGCGACGGGAGATACACTGAAGCTTTCTTT	CASSDGRYTEAFF
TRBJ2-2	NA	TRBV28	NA	TGTGCCAGCAGTTTAGTGGGATACGGGGAGCTGTTTTTT	CASSLVGYGELFF
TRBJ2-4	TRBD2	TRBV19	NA	TGTGCCAGTAGTATTAGCGGGAGGGCCCAAAACATTCAGTACTTC	CASSISGRAQNIQYF
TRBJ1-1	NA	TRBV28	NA	TGTGCCAGCAGTTTAACCTCAGGATCTGTTGCTTTCTTT	CASSLTSGSVAFF
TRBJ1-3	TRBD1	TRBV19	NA	TGTGCCAGTAAAAGGACAGGGCAACCATCTGGAAACACCATATATTTT	CASKRTGQPSGNTIYF
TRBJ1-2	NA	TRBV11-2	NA	TGTGCCAGCAGCCCTCTCTTCGTGAGGACGCAATATGGCTACACCTTC	CASSPLFVRTQYGYTF
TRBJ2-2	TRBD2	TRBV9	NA	TGTGCCAGCAGCGTAGGGCTAGCGGGAGTGAGCGGGGAGCTGTTTTTT	CASSVGLAGVSGELFF
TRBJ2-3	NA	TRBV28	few	TGTGCCAGCAGCCCTCAACTGTATACGCAGTATTTT	CASSPQLYTQYF
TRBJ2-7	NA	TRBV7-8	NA	TGTGCCAGCAGCTCCGACGGGTTAGGGTCCTACGAGCAGTACTTC	CASSSDGLGSYEQYF
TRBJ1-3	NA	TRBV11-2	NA	TGTGCTAGCACCCGCTCTGGAAACACCATATATTTT	CASTRSGNTIYF
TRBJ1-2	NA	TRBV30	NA	TGTGCCTGGAGGAGGGGCAGGGACTATGGCTACACCTTC	CAWRRGRDYGYTF
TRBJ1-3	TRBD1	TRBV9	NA	TGTGCCAGCAGCGCATCCGGGACAGCCCGCTCTGGAAACACCATATATTTT	CASSASGTARSGNTIYF
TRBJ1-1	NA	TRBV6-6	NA	TGTGCCAGCAGTTACGAAGGAGGGAGGGACACTGAAGCTTTCTTT	CASSYEGGRDTEAFF
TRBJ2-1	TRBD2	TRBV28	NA	TGTGCCAGCAGTCCGATAGCGGGAGGAGCCCGAGAGCAGTTCTTC	CASSPIAGGAREQFF
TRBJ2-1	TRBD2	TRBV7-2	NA	TGTGCCAGCAGTCCTACTAGCGGAAGTTGGCAGTTCTTC	CASSPTSGSWQFF
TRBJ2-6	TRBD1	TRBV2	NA	TGTGCCAGCAGAACCGGGACAGTTGGGGCCAACGTCCTGACTTTC	CASRTGTVGANVLTF
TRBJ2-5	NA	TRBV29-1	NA	TGCAGCGTTTCAGCGGCCCTTCAAGAGACCCAGTACTTC	CSVSAALQETQYF
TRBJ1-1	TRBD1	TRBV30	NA	TGTGCCTGGGCGGGGGACAGGAACACTGAAGCTTTCTTT	CAWAGDRNTEAFF
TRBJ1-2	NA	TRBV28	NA	TGTGCCAGCAGTTTAAGCTGGTATGGCTACACCTTC	CASSLSWYGYTF
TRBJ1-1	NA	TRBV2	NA	TGTGCCAGCAGTGTCCAGGTGGGGGCTTTCTTT	CASSVQVGAFF
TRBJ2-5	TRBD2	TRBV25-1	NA	TGTGCCAGCAGCGTTGGACTAGCGGGAGAGGAGACCCAGTACTTC	CASSVGLAGEETQYF
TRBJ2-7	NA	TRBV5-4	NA	TGTGCCAGCACCCCGGAGCCGACGAGCTACGAGCAGTACTTC	CASTPEPTSYEQYF
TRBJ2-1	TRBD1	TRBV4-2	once	TGTGCCAGCAGCCAAGAGCGGACAGGGGGCGGCAATGAGCAGTTCTTC	CASSQERTGGGNEQFF
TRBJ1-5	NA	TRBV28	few	TGTGCCAGCAAACAGAGCGATCAGCCCCAGCATTTT	CASKQSDQPQHF